The present T cell receptor beta chain was sequenced within a study of blood T cells in healthy people across ages. Notes on the study in general: Both higher diversity and more naive CD4+ cells marked long-lived donors when set against aged donors. Possibly confounding the expanded clonotype changes was the fact that donor CMV status was unknown.

For the second PCR, which ran for roughly 6 to 12 cycles, a sample-barcoded 5' primer and a J-beta primer mix were used. A template-switch adaptor containing 12 random nucleotides labeled each cDNA molecule. TCRdb recomputed calls from the 5' RACE reads with MiXCR, one row per CDR3 protein. The table lists roughly 2 million distinct CDR3 sequences, around 48% of them singletons. Extracted total RNA amounted to at least 6 micrograms for each sample. In this sample, this clonotype turned up a few times. Its antigen is not known. CDR1 and CDR2 from the germline V gene are MNHEY and SVGAGI. V shed 2 bases and J shed 2 bases, with 6 bases lying between them. The CDR3 has 13 residues.

The source is a woman aged 40 to 55 in good health. What was sequenced was blood. The chain joins TRBV6-5 to TRBJ2-5; the D is unclear. The CDR3 DNA sequence: TGTGCCAGCAGTTACAGCAGGCAAGAGACCCAGTACTTC. The encoded protein is CASSYSRQETQYF.